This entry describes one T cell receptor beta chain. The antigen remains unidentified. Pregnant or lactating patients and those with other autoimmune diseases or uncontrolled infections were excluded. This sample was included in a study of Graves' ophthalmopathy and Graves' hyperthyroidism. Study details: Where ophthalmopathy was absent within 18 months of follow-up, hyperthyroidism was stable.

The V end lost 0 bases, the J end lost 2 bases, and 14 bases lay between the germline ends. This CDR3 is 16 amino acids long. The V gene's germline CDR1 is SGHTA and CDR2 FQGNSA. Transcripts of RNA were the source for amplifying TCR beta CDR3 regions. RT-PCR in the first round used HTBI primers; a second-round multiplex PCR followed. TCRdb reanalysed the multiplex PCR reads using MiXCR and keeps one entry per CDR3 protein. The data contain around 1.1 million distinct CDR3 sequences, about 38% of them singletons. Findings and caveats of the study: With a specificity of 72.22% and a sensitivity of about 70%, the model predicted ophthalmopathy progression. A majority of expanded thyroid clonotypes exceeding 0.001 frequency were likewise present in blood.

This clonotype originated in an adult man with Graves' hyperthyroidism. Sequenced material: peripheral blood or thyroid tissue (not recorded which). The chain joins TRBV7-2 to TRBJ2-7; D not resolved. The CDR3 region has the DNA TGTGCCAGCAGCTTAGCGATGCACACAGCCACCTACGAGCAGTACTTC. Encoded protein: CASSLAMHTATYEQYF.